This section outlines one TCR beta chain sequence together with its context. As handled by the study authors: Estimation of nucleated cell counts was performed using reference gene primer amplification. Clones were sequenced by immunoSEQ multiplex PCR, and TCRdb holds only the in-frame ones, with some missing. V and J calls and clone size are those listed in that table; D and trimming were worked out from the DNA. This sample has about 39,000 clones, with less than 85% found just once. The entry originates in a study of blood T cell repertoires in COVID-19. Study summary: Samples taken during acute and convalescent COVID-19 were collected in the United States, Italy and Spain. T cells, B-cell-depleted T cells, or PBMCs provided the cDNA or gDNA that served as material.

This CDR3 is 14 amino acids long. V was cut by 4 bases and J by 7 bases, with 19 bases left in between. The germline V gene has CDR1 SQVTM and CDR2 ANQGSEA. Sequenced sample: peripheral blood. The receptor's source is a man aged 65 to 79 with acute or convalescent COVID-19. V usage is TRBV29-1 and J usage is TRBJ1-1; D is perhaps TRBD1 (5 bases). The CDR3 spells CSVARDSPESEAFF. The CDR3 DNA reads as TGCAGCGTTGCACGGGACTCCCCCGAAAGTGAAGCTTTCTTT.